A selection of T cell receptor beta chains follows, all from one sample in a study of blood T cells in healthy people across ages. MiXCR, applied by TCRdb to the 5' RACE reads, yields one record per CDR3 protein. The table has about 1.8 million distinct CDR3 sequences, around 48% seen once. The sample comprised blood. The receptor set was obtained from a woman in her thirties or forties in good health. Each CDR3 is given with its conserved first and last residue. Fields, in order: CDR3 protein, J gene, V gene.

CDR3 protein: CASSGTITDTQYF
J gene: TRBJ2-3
V gene: TRBV6-1

CDR3 protein: CASSPSVTNTQYF
J gene: TRBJ2-3
V gene: TRBV28

CDR3 protein: CASSAGAKGDHHGYTF
J gene: TRBJ1-2
V gene: TRBV9

CDR3 protein: CASSVGGSMIDEQFF
J gene: TRBJ2-1
V gene: TRBV9

CDR3 protein: CASSYPSGGGTYEQYF
J gene: TRBJ2-7
V gene: TRBV6-5

CDR3 protein: CANAAQVQHGYTF
J gene: TRBJ1-2
V gene: TRBV10-3

CDR3 protein: CASSRGTGAYNEQFF
J gene: TRBJ2-1
V gene: TRBV7-2

CDR3 protein: CATSRDQGAGEAQYF
J gene: TRBJ2-5
V gene: TRBV15

CDR3 protein: CASSSNRDSLKAFF
J gene: TRBJ1-1
V gene: TRBV3-1

CDR3 protein: CASSWTGDSVNEQFF
J gene: TRBJ2-1
V gene: TRBV5-1

CDR3 protein: CASSQDFAGPIDEQYF
J gene: TRBJ2-5
V gene: TRBV4-2

CDR3 protein: CSVELGQGVLGEQFF
J gene: TRBJ2-1
V gene: TRBV29-1

CDR3 protein: CASRHGPRTGGTYEQYF
J gene: TRBJ2-7
V gene: TRBV6-2/TRBV6-3

CDR3 protein: CASSGGGLNSPLHF
J gene: TRBJ1-6
V gene: TRBV5-1

CDR3 protein: CSAYTGGDQPQHF
J gene: TRBJ1-5
V gene: TRBV20-1

CDR3 protein: CASSPRPPFYEQYF
J gene: TRBJ2-7
V gene: TRBV28

CDR3 protein: CASSQEGVNLNDIQYF
J gene: NA
V gene: TRBV3-1

CDR3 protein: CASSSHRDSEKLFF
J gene: TRBJ1-4
V gene: TRBV7-2

CDR3 protein: CASSQVAGRSTDTQYF
J gene: TRBJ2-3
V gene: TRBV4-2

CDR3 protein: CSALLQGSNQPQHF
J gene: TRBJ1-5
V gene: TRBV20-1

CDR3 protein: CATSESLLAGYQETQYF
J gene: TRBJ2-5
V gene: TRBV24-1

CDR3 protein: CASSPLDRETQYF
J gene: TRBJ2-5
V gene: TRBV28

CDR3 protein: CASSLSKDRGTTEAFF
J gene: TRBJ1-1
V gene: TRBV27

CDR3 protein: CASKNSPSSYEQYF
J gene: TRBJ2-7
V gene: TRBV6-6

CDR3 protein: CASSQGWTSVNEQFF
J gene: TRBJ2-1
V gene: TRBV4-1

CDR3 protein: CSVVTGSGSEAFF
J gene: TRBJ1-1
V gene: TRBV29-1

CDR3 protein: CASSSKDRDGGGEQYF
J gene: TRBJ2-7
V gene: TRBV5-1

CDR3 protein: CASSFGSRDYEQYF
J gene: TRBJ2-7
V gene: TRBV9

CDR3 protein: CSHGQGETQYF
J gene: TRBJ2-5
V gene: TRBV29-1

CDR3 protein: CASSTSQGYTF
J gene: TRBJ1-2
V gene: TRBV11-2

CDR3 protein: CSVVRVHHETQYF
J gene: TRBJ2-5
V gene: TRBV29-1

CDR3 protein: CASSLEGLRGYGYTF
J gene: TRBJ1-2
V gene: TRBV7-2

CDR3 protein: CASSYRGNSYEQYF
J gene: TRBJ2-7
V gene: TRBV6-6

CDR3 protein: CASTTGGKRDTEAFF
J gene: TRBJ1-1
V gene: TRBV6-6

CDR3 protein: CSARGDFSYEQYF
J gene: TRBJ2-7
V gene: TRBV20-1

CDR3 protein: CSASGVTFNEQYF
J gene: TRBJ2-7
V gene: TRBV20-1

CDR3 protein: CASSAYGNYGYTF
J gene: TRBJ1-2
V gene: TRBV5-4

CDR3 protein: CASNRGGSNQPQHF
J gene: TRBJ1-5
V gene: TRBV27

CDR3 protein: CASSFGQNNQPQHF
J gene: TRBJ1-5
V gene: TRBV6-5

CDR3 protein: CASTLSIERAGGLLKETQYF
J gene: TRBJ2-5
V gene: TRBV7-9

CDR3 protein: CSARSLRDQPQHF
J gene: TRBJ1-5
V gene: TRBV20-1

CDR3 protein: CVTSREVAGCEQFF
J gene: TRBJ2-1
V gene: TRBV15

CDR3 protein: CASSQGTGTASYNEQFF
J gene: TRBJ2-1
V gene: TRBV4-2

CDR3 protein: CASGSLSSGANVLTF
J gene: TRBJ2-6
V gene: TRBV7-2

CDR3 protein: CASSHSTSNWETQYF
J gene: NA
V gene: TRBV3-1

CDR3 protein: CSALTSGGAKNIQYF
J gene: TRBJ2-4
V gene: TRBV20-1

CDR3 protein: CASGGNHGYTF
J gene: TRBJ1-2
V gene: TRBV12-5

CDR3 protein: CASSYARYGEQFF
J gene: TRBJ2-1
V gene: TRBV11-2

CDR3 protein: CASSEDYEEDEQFF
J gene: TRBJ2-1
V gene: TRBV6-2/TRBV6-3

CDR3 protein: CATSEDYSYNEQFF
J gene: TRBJ2-1
V gene: TRBV24-1

CDR3 protein: CSGTGGEGYTF
J gene: TRBJ1-2
V gene: TRBV20-1